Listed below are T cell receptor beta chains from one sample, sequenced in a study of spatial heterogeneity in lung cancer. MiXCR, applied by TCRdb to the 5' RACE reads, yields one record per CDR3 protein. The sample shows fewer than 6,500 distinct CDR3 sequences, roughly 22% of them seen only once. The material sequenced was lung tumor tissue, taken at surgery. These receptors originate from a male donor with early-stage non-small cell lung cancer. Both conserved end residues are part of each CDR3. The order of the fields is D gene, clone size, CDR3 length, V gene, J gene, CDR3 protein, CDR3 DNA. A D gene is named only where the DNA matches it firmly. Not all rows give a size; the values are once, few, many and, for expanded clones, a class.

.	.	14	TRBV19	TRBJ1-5	CASSIAGWAQPQHF	TGTGCCAGTAGTATTGCAGGGTGGGCTCAGCCCCAGCATTTT
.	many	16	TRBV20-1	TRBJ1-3	CSARDPSGSSGNTIYF	TGCAGTGCTAGAGATCCCAGCGGAAGCTCTGGAAACACCATATATTTT
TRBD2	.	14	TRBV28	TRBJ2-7	CASSLAGADYEQYF	TGTGCCAGCAGTTTGGCGGGAGCCGACTACGAGCAGTACTTC
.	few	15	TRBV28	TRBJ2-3	CASRVGEGGADTQYF	TGTGCCAGCAGGGTGGGAGAAGGGGGAGCAGATACGCAGTATTTT
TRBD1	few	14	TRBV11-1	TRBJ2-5	CASKDRDRDETQYF	TGTGCCAGCAAAGACCGGGACAGGGACGAGACCCAGTACTTC
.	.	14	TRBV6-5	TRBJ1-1	CASSYSGPGAEAFF	TGTGCCAGCAGTTACTCGGGGCCGGGGGCTGAAGCTTTCTTT
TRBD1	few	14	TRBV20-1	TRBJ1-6	CSARPGTAGSPLHF	TGCAGTGCTAGACCGGGGACAGCGGGTTCACCCCTCCACTTT
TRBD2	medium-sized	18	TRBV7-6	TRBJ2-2	CASSSSSLAGANTGELFF	TGTGCCAGCAGCTCCTCCTCACTAGCGGGAGCGAACACCGGGGAGCTGTTTTTT
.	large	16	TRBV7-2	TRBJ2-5	CASSFGLALSTETQYF	TGTGCCAGCAGCTTTGGGCTAGCCCTTTCGACAGAGACCCAGTACTTC
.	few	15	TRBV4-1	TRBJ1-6	CASSQVGVRMAPLHF	TGCGCCAGCAGCCAAGTGGGGGTACGCATGGCACCCCTCCACTTT
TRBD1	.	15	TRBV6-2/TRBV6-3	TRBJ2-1	CASRYRGSGYNEQFF	TGTGCCAGCAGGTACAGGGGCTCTGGCTACAATGAGCAGTTCTTC
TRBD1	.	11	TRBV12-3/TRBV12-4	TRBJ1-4	CASSFGTVLFF	TGTGCCAGCAGTTTCGGGACAGTACTGTTTTTT
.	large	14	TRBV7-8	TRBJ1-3	CASSLDSTGNTIYF	TGTGCCAGCAGCTTAGACTCAACGGGAAACACCATATATTTT
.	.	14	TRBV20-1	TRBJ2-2	CSARDFLHTGELFF	TGCAGTGCTAGAGACTTCCTGCACACCGGGGAGCTGTTTTTT
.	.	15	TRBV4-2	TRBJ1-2	CASSQQSAGSDGYTF	TGTGCCAGCAGCCAACAATCGGCCGGGTCGGATGGCTACACCTTC
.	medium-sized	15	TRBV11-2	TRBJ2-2	CASSLLRANTGELFF	TGTGCCAGCAGCTTACTCAGGGCAAACACCGGGGAGCTGTTTTTT
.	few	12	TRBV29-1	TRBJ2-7	CSVTADSYEQYF	TGCAGCGTTACCGCCGACAGTTACGAGCAGTACTTC
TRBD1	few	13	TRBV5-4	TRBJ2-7	CASSLGGQFEQYF	TGTGCCAGCAGCTTGGGGGGACAGTTCGAGCAGTACTTC
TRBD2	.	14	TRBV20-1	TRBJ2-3	CSARVGGRTDTQYF	TGCAGTGCTAGAGTGGGCGGGAGAACAGATACGCAGTATTTT
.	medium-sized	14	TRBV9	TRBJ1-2	CASSYGFEDYGYTF	TGTGCCAGCAGCTACGGGTTTGAGGACTATGGCTACACCTTC
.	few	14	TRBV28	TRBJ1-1	CASRSAGRVTEAFF	TGTGCCAGCAGGTCCGCGGGGCGCGTTACTGAAGCTTTCTTT
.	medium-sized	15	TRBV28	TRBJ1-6	CASSPGYDRSSPLHF	TGTGCCAGCAGTCCCGGCTACGACAGGAGTTCACCCCTCCACTTT
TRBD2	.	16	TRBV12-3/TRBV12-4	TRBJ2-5	CASSLRASGRMETQYF	TGTGCCAGCAGTTTAAGGGCTAGCGGGAGGATGGAGACCCAGTACTTC
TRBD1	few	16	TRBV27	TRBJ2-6	CASRAGTGTGANVLTF	TGTGCCAGTAGAGCGGGGACAGGGACTGGGGCCAACGTCCTGACTTTC
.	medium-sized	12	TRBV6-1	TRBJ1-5	CASKEGNQPQHF	TGTGCCAGCAAGGAAGGCAATCAGCCCCAGCATTTT
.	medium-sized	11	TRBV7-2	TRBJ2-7	CASSENYEQYF	TGTGCCAGCAGCGAAAACTACGAGCAGTACTTC
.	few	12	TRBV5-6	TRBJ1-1	CASSQGLAEAFF	TGTGCCAGCAGTCAGGGGCTTGCTGAAGCTTTCTTT
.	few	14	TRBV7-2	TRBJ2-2	CASSLVQDTGELFF	TGTGCCAGCAGCTTAGTTCAGGACACCGGGGAGCTGTTTTTT
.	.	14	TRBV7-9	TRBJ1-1	CASSLEVQRTEAFF	TGTGCCAGCAGCTTAGAGGTCCAGCGCACTGAAGCTTTCTTT
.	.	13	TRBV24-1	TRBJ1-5	CATSDGPHQPQHF	TGTGCCACCAGTGACGGTCCCCATCAGCCCCAGCATTTT
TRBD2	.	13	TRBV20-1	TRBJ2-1	CSAVTSGRNEQFF	TGCAGTGCTGTGACTAGCGGGAGAAATGAGCAGTTCTTC
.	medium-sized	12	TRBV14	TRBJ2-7	CASSPANYEQYF	TGTGCCAGCAGCCCAGCGAACTACGAGCAGTACTTC
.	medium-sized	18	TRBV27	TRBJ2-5	CASSLVWGLRGLQETQYF	TGTGCCAGCAGTTTAGTGTGGGGACTTAGGGGTCTCCAAGAGACCCAGTACTTC
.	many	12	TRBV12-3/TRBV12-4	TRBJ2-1	CASSSLYRGQFF	TGTGCCAGCAGTTCGCTGTACCGGGGGCAGTTCTTC
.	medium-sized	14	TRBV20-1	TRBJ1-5	CSAAGTVSNQPQHF	TGCAGTGCCGCGGGGACGGTGAGCAATCAGCCCCAGCATTTT
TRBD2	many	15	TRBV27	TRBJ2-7	CASSWGTSATYEQYF	TGTGCCAGCAGTTGGGGGACTAGCGCTACCTACGAGCAGTACTTC
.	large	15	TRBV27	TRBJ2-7	CASSSPSEGGSEQYF	TGTGCCAGCAGTTCGCCTTCTGAGGGGGGTAGCGAGCAGTACTTC
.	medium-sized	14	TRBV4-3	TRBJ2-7	CASSPGRGPYEQYF	TGCGCCAGCAGCCCAGGGCGGGGTCCCTACGAGCAGTACTTC
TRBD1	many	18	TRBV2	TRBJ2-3	CASRPPGQGLVETDTQYF	TGTGCCAGCAGGCCACCGGGACAGGGGCTTGTCGAAACAGATACGCAGTATTTT
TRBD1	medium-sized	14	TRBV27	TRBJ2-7	CASSAQGAQHEQYF	TGTGCCAGCAGTGCGCAGGGGGCGCAACACGAGCAGTACTTC
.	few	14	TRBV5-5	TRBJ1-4	CASSRRDYDEKLFF	TGTGCCAGCAGCCGACGGGACTATGATGAAAAACTGTTTTTT
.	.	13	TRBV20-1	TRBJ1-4	CSARRPTNEKLFF	TGCAGTGCCCGGCGGCCAACTAATGAAAAACTGTTTTTT
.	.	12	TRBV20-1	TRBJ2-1	CSANPVENEQFF	TGCAGTGCTAATCCGGTCGAAAATGAGCAGTTCTTC
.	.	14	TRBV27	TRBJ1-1	CASRGGPGGPEAFF	TGTGCCAGCAGGGGGGGCCCGGGTGGCCCTGAAGCTTTCTTT
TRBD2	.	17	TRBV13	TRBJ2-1	CASSSSSELAGGGEQFF	TGTGCCAGCAGCTCTTCCTCTGAACTAGCGGGAGGGGGTGAGCAGTTCTTC
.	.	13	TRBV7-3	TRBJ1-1	CACSFRGGTEAFF	TGTGCCTGCAGCTTCCGAGGGGGTACCGAAGCTTTCTTT